Shown below are 8 T cell receptor beta chains from a single sample sequenced in a study of post-analysis software for immune sequencing data. No antigen has been assigned to these receptors. Researchers reported that TCR beta cDNA libraries carried unique molecular identifiers. TCRdb passed the PCR reads through MiXCR, listing each CDR3 protein once. The sample gives 750,000 to 900,000 distinct CDR3 sequences, just over 45% of which show up once; 4.9% is in the top ten. Study-wide points: TRBV5-6, TRBV5-1 and TRBV20-1 belonged to a set of roughly 5 TRBV segments that were more frequent in patients than controls.

Sequenced sample: blood. These receptors were collected from a girl between 5 and 17 years old with multiple sclerosis.

This clonotype has more than one count but fewer than ten. V gene TRBV7-2 combines with J gene TRBJ2-7; possible D gene TRBD2, 6 bases. CDR1 SGHTA and CDR2 FQGNSA come from the germline V gene. V was pared by 1 base and J by 2 bases, with 15 bases between. There are 16 residues in the CDR3. CDR3 sequence (DNA): TGTGCCAGCAGCTTAGTTCCGGGAGCAGCAACCTACGAGCAGTACTTC. This codes for CASSLVPGAATYEQYF.

This clonotype was observed a handful of times. This chain links TRBV7-2 with TRBJ1-6; D remains unclear. The V end lost 3 bases, the J end lost 5 bases, and 2 bases lay between the germline ends. This CDR3 spans 12 amino acids. From germline, CDR1 is SGHTA and CDR2 FQGNSA. The CDR3 DNA reads TGTGCCAGCAGCTTCAATAATTCACCCCTCCACTTT. Its protein product is CASSFNNSPLHF. The whole variable domain, filled in from reference TRBV7-2 and TRBJ1-6, reads GAGVSQSPSNKVTEKGKDVELRCDPISGHTALYWYRQSLGQGLEFLIYFQGNSAPDKSGLPSDRFSAERTGGSVSTLTIQRTQQEDSAVYLCASSFNNSPLHFGNGTRLTVT.

The chain links TRBV5-1 to TRBJ2-1; D is possibly TRBD1 or TRBD2 (5 bases each). Trimming removed 5 bases at V and 0 bases at J, with 15 bases between. Germline CDR1 reads SGHRS; CDR2 reads YFSETQ. CDR3 size: 16 residues. CDR3 in DNA: TGCGCCAGCAGTCCCTTTGAGGGGAGCTCCTACAATGAGCAGTTCTTC. Its translation: CASSPFEGSSYNEQFF.

This chain uses TRBV4-3 with TRBJ2-1; D is possibly TRBD2 (6 bases). Germline V gene sequence: CDR1 LGHNA, CDR2 YSLEER. The CDR3 has 14 residues. V was shortened by 4 bases and J by 8 bases, with 15 bases between the two germline ends. The CDR3 sequence is CASSLGLPADEQFF. CDR3 DNA sequence: TGCGCCAGCAGCCTGGGACTCCCGGCGGATGAGCAGTTCTTC.

This clonotype has only a few counts. The rearrangement uses TRBV28 and TRBJ2-7, with 9 bases that match TRBD1. The germline V gene encodes CDR1 MDHEN and CDR2 SYDVKM. This CDR3 spans 13 amino acids. Germline trimming cut 7 bases from V and 4 bases from J; bases unmatched to any gene: 5. The CDR3 DNA is TGTGCCAGCACCGGGACAGGGTTTTACGAGCAGTACTTC. It is translated as CASTGTGFYEQYF.

This chain uses TRBV5-1 with TRBJ1-2, with no clear D. V gave up 0 bases and J gave up 5 bases, with 11 bases separating them. CDR1 SGHRS and CDR2 YFSETQ come from the germline V gene. The CDR3 sequence is 14 residues long. CDR3 region: CASSLDRGPYGYTF. CDR3 in DNA: TGCGCCAGCAGCTTGGATCGCGGCCCTTATGGCTACACCTTC. Filled out from reference TRBV5-1 and TRBJ1-2, the complete variable domain reads KAGVTQTPRYLIKTRGQQVTLSCSPISGHRSVSWYQQTPGQGLQFLFEYFSETQRNKGNFPGRFSGRQFSNSRSEMNVSTLELGDSALYLCASSLDRGPYGYTFGSGTRLTVV.

In this sample, this clonotype turned up a few times. The chain carries TRBV5-1 and TRBJ1-5; D remains ambiguous. The CDR3 consists of 15 residues. Trimming took 2 bases from V and 3 from J, leaving 12 bases between them. The germline V gene encodes CDR1 SGHRS and CDR2 YFSETQ. As DNA, the CDR3 is TGCGCCAGCAGCTTCGATGGGCAGGCCAATCAGCCCCAGCATTTT. Protein: CASSFDGQANQPQHF. The complete variable domain, with remaining parts taken from reference TRBV5-1 and TRBJ1-5, reads KAGVTQTPRYLIKTRGQQVTLSCSPISGHRSVSWYQQTPGQGLQFLFEYFSETQRNKGNFPGRFSGRQFSNSRSEMNVSTLELGDSALYLCASSFDGQANQPQHFGDGTRLSIL.

This chain connects TRBV15 to TRBJ2-6; unclear D gene. Trimming removed 5 bases at V and 1 base at J, with 9 bases between. The CDR3 length is 15 residues. The germline V gene has CDR1 LNHNV and CDR2 YYDKDF (reference sequence). The CDR3 nucleotides read TGTGCCACCAGCCCCAGATTATCTGGGGCCAACGTCCTGACTTTC. This translates into CATSPRLSGANVLTF.